This T cell receptor (beta chain) comes out of a study of Ad26.COV2.S vaccination and SARS-CoV-2 variants. For the study at large: Each vaccinee took Ad26.COV2.S intramuscularly, once or twice 56 days apart.

Indicated treatment: some 19 received Ad26.COV2.S at low or high dose, single or two shots; 5 received placebo; per-sample allocation not given. Sampling occurred on day 63 after the first vaccine or placebo injection. The protocol was immunoSEQ multiplex PCR, while the TCRdb copy is restricted to in-frame clones and leaves out a portion. Of hundreds of thousands of clones in the sample, 89% were seen once. The clonotype was recovered from a person between 18 and 60 years old who received the Ad26.COV2.S COVID-19 vaccine or a placebo. Sequenced material: peripheral blood, taken in a trial of Ad26.COV2.S vaccine versus placebo.

CDR3 region: CASSGQTNYGYTF. The DNA of the CDR3 is TGTGCCAGCAGCGGGCAGACTAACTATGGCTACACCTTC. The chain uses TRBV5-6 and TRBJ1-2; no definite D call. Trimming took off 4 bases at V and 0 bases at J, with 7 bases between the two ends. The CDR3 consists of 13 residues. Germline CDR1 reads SGHDT; CDR2 reads YYEEEE. The full variable domain, with the rest looked up from reference TRBV5-6 and TRBJ1-2, is DAGVTQSPTHLIKTRGQQVTLRCSPKSGHDTVSWYQQALGQGPQFIFQYYEEEERQRGNFPDRFSGHQFPNYSSELNVNALLLGDSALYLCASSGQTNYGYTFGSGTRLTVV.